The 25 T cell receptor beta chains below all came from one sample that was sequenced in a study of beta chain features in type 1 diabetes. For these TCRs, the target antigens are not known. The whole isolated RNA underwent reverse transcription, so sequencing captured expressed TCRB transcripts. Using immunoSEQ multiplex PCR, the repertoire was profiled, and TCRdb retains in-frame clones only, with some absent. The sample consists of 550,000 to 850,000 clones, roughly an eighth of them appearing once. The study, taken as a whole, reports: TCRB CDR3s from Type 1 diabetes patients were moderately but significantly shorter in all four CD4+ subsets.

The sequenced sample was naive CD4+ T cells from blood. The receptors originated from a man between 18 and 29 years old with type 1 diabetes.

The CDR3 region has the DNA TGTGCCAGCAGCGTTTCGTCGGCTAGCGGGGGCCTATTAGAGACCCAGTACTTC. Its protein product is CASSVSSASGGLLETQYF. This chain connects TRBV9 to TRBJ2-5; 10 bases match TRBD2. In germline, CDR1 is SGDLS, CDR2 YYNGEE. The V gene end was trimmed by 2 bases and the J gene end by 4 bases; junction bases not matched to a gene: 14. The CDR3 is 18 amino acids.

This clone was seen a single time. DNA of the CDR3: TGTGCCAGCAGCGTACGGGAGCGGGGGGCTGAGGGGACCCAGTACTTC. Its translation: CASSVRERGAEGTQYF. The gene calls are TRBV9 and TRBJ2-5; TRBD2 aligns across 9 bases. Per the germline V gene, CDR1 is SGDLS and CDR2 is YYNGEE. CDR3 length equals 16 residues. V was clipped by 1 base and J by 7 bases; unmatched bases: 11.

The chain carries TRBV19 and TRBJ2-3, with D unclear. The V end was cut by 3 bases, the J end by 0 bases, with 10 bases between. CDR3 size: 15 residues. The germline V gene has CDR1 LNHDA and CDR2 SQIVND (reference sequence). For the CDR3, the DNA is TGTGCCAGTAGTATGAAGCCCACGAGCACAGATACGCAGTATTTT. Protein product: CASSMKPTSTDTQYF.

This clone was seen a handful of times. This sequence joins TRBV10-3 and TRBJ2-3; tentative D call: TRBD2 (5 bases). The V gene's germline CDR1 is ENHRY and CDR2 SYGVKD. Trimming cost V 11 bases and J 5 bases, with 17 bases left between them. This CDR3 has 13 residues. The CDR3 region is CAGRTSGEDTQYF. The CDR3 nucleotides are TGTGCCGGTCGGACCTCCGGGGAAGATACGCAGTATTTT.

This clone was counted between two and nine times. The chain has TRBV10-2 and TRBJ1-1, with TRBD1 matching over 7 bases. CDR3 length equals 15 residues. The germline CDR1 and CDR2 sequences are WSHSY and SAAADI. With V trimmed by 6 bases and J by 4 bases, 11 bases remained unmatched. The CDR3 sequence is CASRTLRGGGTEAFF. In DNA form, the CDR3 reads TGCGCCAGCAGGACCCTCAGGGGGGGTGGCACTGAAGCTTTCTTT.

The gene calls are TRBV29-1 and TRBJ2-4; a weak D match, TRBD1 (5 bases). The CDR3 has 13 amino acids. CDR1 and CDR2 (germline): SQVTM, ANQGSEA. Between the trimmed V and J ends, which lost 2 bases and 8 bases, there was a span of 13 bases. The CDR3 nucleotides are TGCAGCGTTGAAAAGGGGCGCGGAGACATTCAGTACTTC. This sequence encodes CSVEKGRGDIQYF.

The chain is built from TRBV4-1 and TRBJ1-5, with 7 bases that match TRBD1. This CDR3 is 14 amino acids long. V dropped 6 bases and J dropped 4; count of bases not matched to a gene: 6. The V gene's germline CDR1 is MGHRA and CDR2 YSYEKL. CDR3 residues: CASSRQGGNQPQHF. The CDR3 bases are TGCGCCAGCAGTCGACAGGGTGGAAATCAGCCCCAGCATTTT.

DNA for the CDR3: TGCGCCAGCAGCCCGGGACAGGGACCCGAGCAGTACTTC. Amino acids: CASSPGQGPEQYF. V gene TRBV5-1 combines with J gene TRBJ2-7; TRBD1 aligns across 9 bases. CDR1 SGHRS and CDR2 YFSETQ come from the germline V gene. Germline trimming cut 4 bases from V and 6 bases from J; bases unmatched to any gene: 5. This CDR3 has 13 amino acids.

V and J are TRBV7-3 and TRBJ2-2; D gene uncertain. The V end was cut by 3 bases, the J end by 1 base, with 6 bases between. The CDR3 runs to 14 residues. Germline CDR1 reads SGHTA; CDR2 reads FQGTGA. This chain's CDR3 is CASSLAGNTGELFF. CDR3 nucleotides: TGTGCCAGCAGCTTGGCAGGGAACACCGGGGAGCTGTTTTTT.

The chain combines TRBV6-1 with TRBJ1-3; D ambiguous. CDR1 and CDR2 (germline): MNHNS, SASEGT. V lost 2 bases and J lost 0, with 5 bases in between. CDR3 length equals 14 residues. For the CDR3, the DNA is TGTGCCAGCAGTGAAACCACCTCTGGAAACACCATATATTTT. The encoded protein is CASSETTSGNTIYF.

DNA for the CDR3: TGTGCCAGCAGTCCCTCGATCGGGAACACTGAAGCTTTCTTT. The encoded protein is CASSPSIGNTEAFF. The chain links TRBV6-6 to TRBJ1-1; no reliable D call. This CDR3 spans 14 amino acids. V was trimmed by 5 bases and J by 1 base, leaving 11 bases between them. Germline CDR1 reads MNHNY; CDR2 reads SVGAGI (reference sequence).

This clone was seen a few times. The rearrangement links TRBV28 to TRBJ2-7; TRBD1 matches 8 bases. CDR1 MDHEN and CDR2 SYDVKM come from the germline V gene. The CDR3 is 14 amino acids. V lost 7 bases to trimming and J lost 3 bases; unmatched junction nucleotides: 8. The CDR3 sequence is CASTGQGYDYEQYF. For the CDR3, the DNA is TGTGCCAGCACCGGACAGGGTTACGACTACGAGCAGTACTTC.

V usage is TRBV14 and J usage is TRBJ1-3; D call uncertain. V lost 3 bases and J 4 bases, leaving 4 bases between the germline ends. CDR3 size: 12 residues. CDR1 and CDR2 from the germline V gene are SGHDN and FVKESK. The CDR3 DNA reads as TGTGCCAGCAGCCATGCCGGAAACACCATATATTTT. Its protein product is CASSHAGNTIYF.

This rearrangement joins TRBV10-2 to TRBJ2-5, with D perhaps matching TRBD1 or TRBD2 (5 bases each). The germline V gene encodes CDR1 WSHSY and CDR2 SAAADI. The CDR3 has 14 residues. V was shortened by 6 bases and J by 6 bases, with 17 bases between the two germline ends. The CDR3 DNA follows: TGCGCCAGCAGCCTGGGACCGAACTCAAAGACCCAGTACTTC. This codes for CASSLGPNSKTQYF.

The CDR3 loop reads CASSLGRQTNTEAFF. The CDR3 DNA sequence: TGTGCCAGCAGCTTAGGACGGCAGACGAACACTGAAGCTTTCTTT. This chain uses TRBV11-2 with TRBJ1-1; D is unresolved. Germline loops: CDR1 SGHAT, CDR2 FQNNGV. The V gene lost 1 base and the J gene lost 1 base, with 10 bases spanning the gap. The CDR3 length is 15 residues.

This clone was seen a handful of times. This sequence joins TRBV6-5 and TRBJ1-6; D gene uncertain. Germline CDR1 is MNHEY and CDR2 is SVGAGI. The CDR3 length is 16 residues. Trimming pared 0 bases from V and 6 bases from J, leaving 12 bases between. This chain's CDR3 is CASSYSAVGLNSPLHF. The CDR3 coding sequence is TGTGCCAGCAGTTACTCGGCCGTTGGGCTTAATTCACCCCTCCACTTT.

A few counts support this clone. V and J are TRBV19 and TRBJ1-1, with 10 bases identical to TRBD1. CDR1 and CDR2 (germline): LNHDA, SQIVND (reference sequence). With V trimmed by 8 bases and J by 3 bases, 6 bases remained unmatched. CDR3 length equals 14 residues. The CDR3 protein is CASALGQGYTEAFF. The DNA for the CDR3 is TGTGCCAGTGCCCTGGGACAGGGGTACACTGAAGCTTTCTTT.

This chain connects TRBV6-1 to TRBJ2-7, with 8 bases lining up with TRBD1. Germline V lookup: CDR1 MNHNS, CDR2 SASEGT. The CDR3 has 13 residues. Trimming cost V 10 bases and J 2 bases; bases outside gene matches: 7. The chain's CDR3 is CATKTGATYEQYF. CDR3 bases: TGTGCCACTAAGACAGGGGCCACCTACGAGCAGTACTTC.

The rearrangement uses TRBV5-6 and TRBJ2-5; D might be TRBD2 (5 bases). CDR1 is SGHDT, CDR2 YYEEEE, per germline. The CDR3 loop spans 14 amino acids. The V end was cut by 7 bases, the J end by 3 bases, with 16 bases between. The CDR3 coding sequence is TGTGCCAGCGCCCCCCGGGATTTGAAAGAGACCCAGTACTTC. Its protein is CASAPRDLKETQYF.

The genes are TRBV2 and TRBJ2-3; maybe TRBD1 (5 bases). Trimming took 6 bases from V and 5 from J, leaving 9 bases between them. Per germline, CDR1 SNHLY and CDR2 FYNNEI. CDR3 size: 12 residues. This CDR3 reads CASRGLGDTQYF. The CDR3 DNA sequence: TGTGCCAGCAGGGGGCTCGGAGATACGCAGTATTTT.

V gene TRBV28 combines with J gene TRBJ1-5; D not resolved. Germline V gene sequence: CDR1 MDHEN, CDR2 SYDVKM. Trimming took off 3 bases at V and 7 bases at J, with 7 bases between the two ends. CDR3 length: 12 amino acids. CDR3 in DNA: TGTGCCAGCAGTTTGTGGGAACAGCCCCAGCATTTT. Its protein is CASSLWEQPQHF.

A few counts support this clone. V gene TRBV14 combines with J gene TRBJ1-1, with 9 bases fitting TRBD1. Losses at the gene ends were 1 base for V and 5 bases for J; bases not matched to a gene: 2. CDR1 and CDR2 from the germline V gene are SGHDN and FVKESK. The CDR3 totals 14 residues. CDR3 region: CASSQGTGATEAFF. Here the CDR3 DNA reads TGTGCCAGCAGCCAAGGGACAGGGGCAACTGAAGCTTTCTTT. The full variable domain, with the rest looked up from reference TRBV14 and TRBJ1-1, is EAGVTQFPSHSVIEKGQTVTLRCDPISGHDNLYWYRRVMGKEIKFLLHFVKESKQDESGMPNNRFLAERTGGTYSTLKVQPAELEDSGVYFCASSQGTGATEAFFGQGTRLTVV.

Only a few counts were recorded for this clone. This CDR3 is also generated by other DNA sequences in the sample. V usage is TRBV20-1 and J usage is TRBJ1-1; unclear D gene. Germline V gene lookup returns CDR1 DFQATT and CDR2 SNEGSKA (reference sequence). The CDR3 loop spans 11 amino acids. V was clipped by 6 bases and J by 3 bases, with 8 bases between them. CDR3: CSAPGDTEAFF. CDR3 bases: TGCAGTGCCCCCGGGGACACTGAAGCTTTCTTT.

The gene calls are TRBV14 and TRBJ1-1; no clear D. CDR1 is SGHDN and CDR2 is FVKESK in the germline V gene. The CDR3 runs to 13 residues. The V gene lost 2 bases and the J gene lost 5 bases, with 9 bases spanning the gap. For the CDR3, the DNA is TGTGCCAGCAGCCAAATTGGTGGGACTGAAGCTTTCTTT. It encodes CASSQIGGTEAFF.

This clone was counted only a few times. V usage is TRBV7-9 and J usage is TRBJ1-1; weak D call: TRBD1 (5 bases). The length of the CDR3 is 15 residues. Germline CDR1 SEHNR, CDR2 FQNEAQ (reference sequence). Trimming pared 3 bases from V and 0 bases from J, leaving 11 bases between. CDR3 residues: CASSFRQIMNTEAFF. The CDR3 DNA sequence: TGTGCCAGCAGCTTCCGACAGATAATGAACACTGAAGCTTTCTTT.